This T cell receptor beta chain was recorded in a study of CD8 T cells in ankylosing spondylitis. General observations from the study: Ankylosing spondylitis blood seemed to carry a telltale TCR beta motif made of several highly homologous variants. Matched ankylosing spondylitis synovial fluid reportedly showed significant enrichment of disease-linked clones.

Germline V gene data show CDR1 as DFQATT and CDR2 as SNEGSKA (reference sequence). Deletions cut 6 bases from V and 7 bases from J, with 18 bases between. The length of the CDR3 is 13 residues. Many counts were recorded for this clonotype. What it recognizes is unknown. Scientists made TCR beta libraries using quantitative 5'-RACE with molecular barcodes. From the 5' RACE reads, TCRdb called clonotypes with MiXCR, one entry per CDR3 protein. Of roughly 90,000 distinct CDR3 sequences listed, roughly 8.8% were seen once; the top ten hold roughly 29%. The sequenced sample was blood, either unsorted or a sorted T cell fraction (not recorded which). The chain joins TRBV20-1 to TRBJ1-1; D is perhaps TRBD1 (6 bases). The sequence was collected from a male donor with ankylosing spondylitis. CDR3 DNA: TGCAGTGCAAGTACAGGGTATAAGGGTGAAGCTTTCTTT. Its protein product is CSASTGYKGEAFF.